This TCR beta chain was documented in a study of shared clonotypes between healthy human individuals. Broader study findings: An effect of sequencing depth on clonotype sharing among donors was expected. Relative to clonotypes present in all four donors, those not shared had lower generation probabilities.

Germline loops: CDR1 GTSNPN, CDR2 SVGIG (reference sequence). This CDR3 is built from 13 residues. CD4+ cells yielded CD45RA+ naive and CD45RA-negative memory subsets. This table comes from immunoSEQ multiplex PCR, and its TCRdb copy is limited to in-frame clones, with some not included. Of millions of clones listed, roughly 92% were seen once; the top ten hold about 0.13%. The sample holds one count of this clone. Its antigen is currently unknown. Sequencing was performed on naive CD4+ T cells sorted from blood. Subset of the sample: CD45RA+ positively selected. The V and J genes are TRBV30 and TRBJ2-5; D not resolved. The J call may be in error: the DNA end matches TRBJ2-7 better. The TCR originated in a man aged 18 to 30 in good health. The CDR3 loop reads CAWSYLEAYEQYF. The CDR3 DNA follows: TGTGCCTGGAGCTATCTAGAGGCCTACGAGCAGTACTTC.